Listed here are 26 T cell receptor beta chains from one sample, sequenced in a study of naive and memory T cell subsets. An equimolar mix of two oligonucleotides served as the beta constant-region primer for TRBC1 and TRBC2. TCRdb re-analysed the UMI-ligation and nested PCR reads in MiXCR, keeping a single row per CDR3 protein. The sample lists tens of thousands of distinct CDR3 sequences; around 13% were seen once. Material for sequencing was central memory CD4+ T cells from blood. These TCRs come from a human donor in good health.

This clonotype was detected ten times or more. The chain carries TRBV20-1 and TRBJ2-3; TRBD2 is a possible D gene (6 bases). CDR3 length equals 15 residues. V was clipped by 5 bases and J by 5 bases, with 20 bases between them. The germline V gene has CDR1 DFQATT and CDR2 SNEGSKA (reference sequence). The CDR3 nucleotides are TGCAGTGCTGGACCTTCGGGGGTACATCTAGATACGCAGTATTTT. Translating it yields CSAGPSGVHLDTQYF.

CDR3: CSANGAGLTHQPQHF. In nucleotides, the CDR3 is TGCAGTGCAAACGGGGCAGGGCTTACTCATCAGCCCCAGCATTTT. The chain uses TRBV20-1 and TRBJ1-5; D might be TRBD1 (5 bases). V lost 6 bases to trimming and J lost 5 bases, with 20 bases between them. Per the germline V gene, CDR1 is DFQATT and CDR2 is SNEGSKA (reference sequence). The CDR3 totals 15 residues.

The chain links TRBV5-1 to TRBJ1-1; no definite D call. The V end was cut by 0 bases, the J end by 2 bases, with 8 bases between. Germline V gene lookup returns CDR1 SGHRS and CDR2 YFSETQ. The CDR3 runs to 14 residues. The CDR3: CASSLDGSNTEAFF. As DNA, the CDR3 is TGCGCCAGCAGCTTGGATGGGAGTAACACTGAAGCTTTCTTT.

This clonotype was seen a few times. This chain connects TRBV27 to TRBJ2-7, with D tentatively TRBD1 (6 bases). Germline assignment: CDR1 MNHEY and CDR2 SMNVEV (reference sequence). Trimming took 6 bases from V and 0 from J, leaving 15 bases between them. This CDR3 has 15 residues. CDR3 amino acids: CASRRTVSSSYEQYF. DNA of the CDR3: TGTGCCAGCAGAAGGACAGTCTCCTCCTCCTACGAGCAGTACTTC.

By share of the sample, this clonotype is medium-sized. The chain carries TRBV29-1 and TRBJ2-6, with 7 bases matching TRBD1. From germline, CDR1 is SQVTM and CDR2 ANQGSEA. This CDR3 is built from 16 residues. V gave up 6 bases and J gave up 4 bases; unmatched junction bases: 12. The CDR3 bases are TGCAGCGTCCCCGGGACAGCCACTACGGGGGCCAACGTCCTGACTTTC. Translation: CSVPGTATTGANVLTF.

V and J are TRBV4-3 and TRBJ2-1, with D hard to call. The CDR3 totals 17 residues. V shed 1 base and J shed 0 bases, with 13 bases lying between them. CDR1 LGHNA and CDR2 YSLEER come from the germline V gene. The CDR3 DNA reads as TGCGCCAGCAGCCAAGGGCTAGGCCGGAGCTCCTACAATGAGCAGTTCTTC. Its translation: CASSQGLGRSSYNEQFF.

Many counts were recorded for this clonotype. V and J are TRBV28 and TRBJ2-7, with 8 bases lining up with TRBD1. CDR1 and CDR2 from the germline V gene are MDHEN and SYDVKM. Unmatched junction bases numbered 3, after V lost 6 bases and J lost 2 bases. The CDR3 sequence is 13 residues long. The chain's CDR3 is CASSPTGAYEQYF. The CDR3 bases are TGTGCCAGCAGCCCGACAGGGGCCTACGAGCAGTACTTC.

This clonotype showed up just a few times. The V gene is TRBV6-2 or TRBV6-3, the J gene TRBJ2-1; 11 bases agree with TRBD2. CDR1 MNHEY and CDR2 SVGEGT come from the germline V gene. This CDR3 contains 13 residues. With V trimmed by 7 bases and J by 12 bases, 8 bases remained unmatched. The CDR3 DNA reads as TGTGCCAGCAAAACTAGCGGGAGTGTTGGGCAGTTCTTC. Translated, it gives CASKTSGSVGQFF.

Many counts were recorded for this clonotype. The chain carries TRBV20-1 and TRBJ2-4, with 15 positions matching TRBD2. Unmatched junction bases numbered 11, after V lost 6 bases and J lost 8 bases. This CDR3 is built from 16 residues. Germline assignment: CDR1 DFQATT and CDR2 SNEGSKA (reference sequence). CDR3 DNA: TGCAGTGCCGAGACCGGGACTAGCGGGAGGAGCGACATTCAGTACTTC. This translates into CSAETGTSGRSDIQYF.

This clonotype was observed a few times. V gene TRBV5-4 combines with J gene TRBJ2-3, with D uncertain. Per the germline V gene, CDR1 is SGHNT and CDR2 is YYREEE (reference sequence). The CDR3 spans 13 residues. The germline V and J ends were trimmed by 4 bases and 3 bases, with 9 bases remaining between them. The CDR3 reads CASSSQLTDTQYF. The CDR3 DNA reads TGTGCCAGCAGCAGCCAGTTGACAGATACGCAGTATTTT.

The sample holds a few counts of this clonotype. V is TRBV15 and J is TRBJ2-1; D unclear. Between the trimmed V and J ends, which lost 0 bases and 8 bases, there was a span of 8 bases. CDR3 size: 13 residues. CDR1 is LNHNV, CDR2 YYDKDF, per germline (reference sequence). The CDR3 protein is CATSRDLGYEQFF. The CDR3 region has the DNA TGTGCCACCAGCAGAGATCTAGGATATGAGCAGTTCTTC.

There are many counts of this clonotype. The gene calls are TRBV28 and TRBJ2-7; 7 bases align to TRBD2. This CDR3 has 15 amino acids. Looked up from germline, CDR1 is MDHEN and CDR2 is SYDVKM. V lost 3 bases, J lost 4 bases, and 9 bases stayed unmatched. Here the CDR3 DNA reads TGTGCCAGCAGTTTCTCTGGCGGGAGTACGTACGAGCAGTACTTC. As protein: CASSFSGGSTYEQYF.

At least ten counts were recorded for this clonotype. The rearrangement joins TRBV6-5 to TRBJ2-3; 11 nucleotides agree with TRBD2. This CDR3 region has 16 residues. With 3 bases clipped from V and 5 bases from J, the junction kept 7 bases outside the gene matches. Germline lookup yields CDR1 MNHEY and CDR2 SVGAGI. CDR3 residues: CASSYGLAGGGDTQYF. The CDR3 nucleotides are TGTGCCAGCAGTTATGGGCTAGCGGGAGGTGGAGATACGCAGTATTTT.

This clonotype was counted a few times. The rearrangement joins TRBV11-2 to TRBJ1-1; 7 nucleotides align to TRBD1. Germline CDR1 and CDR2: SGHAT and FQNNGV. CDR3 length equals 14 residues. The J segment lost 5 bases and the V segment lost 5 bases, leaving 8 bases of the junction unmatched. The chain's CDR3 is CASSQSRGLTEAFF. CDR3 in DNA: TGTGCCAGCAGCCAAAGTAGGGGGCTGACTGAAGCTTTCTTT.

This clonotype has a handful of counts. The chain has TRBV4-3 and TRBJ2-6, with D uncertain. The V gene lost 0 bases and the J gene lost 12 bases, with 9 bases spanning the gap. There are 13 residues in the CDR3. Germline V lookup: CDR1 LGHNA, CDR2 YSLEER. CDR3 loop: CASSQEVPSVLTF. The CDR3 coding sequence is TGCGCCAGCAGCCAAGAGGTCCCCAGCGTCCTGACTTTC.

This clonotype has ten or more counts. The chain combines TRBV7-2 with TRBJ2-7; 10 bases agree with TRBD2. CDR3 length equals 15 residues. CDR1 is SGHTA and CDR2 is FQGNSA in the germline V gene. V lost 5 bases, J lost 5 bases, and 9 bases stayed unmatched. The CDR3 region has the DNA TGTGCCAGCAGCGTCTTTCTAGCGGGAGCAAACGAGCAGTACTTC. Its protein is CASSVFLAGANEQYF.

The chain links TRBV19 to TRBJ2-7; D possibly matches TRBD1 or TRBD2 (5 bases each). Germline assignment: CDR1 LNHDA and CDR2 SQIVND (reference sequence). CDR3 length equals 12 residues. V lost 3 bases to trimming and J lost 6 bases, with 9 bases between them. The CDR3, as DNA: TGTGCCAGTAGTATGGGGGTTGGCGAGCAGTACTTC. Residues: CASSMGVGEQYF.

The V and J genes are TRBV28 and TRBJ2-7, with D perhaps TRBD1 (6 bases). The ends were cut back, 4 bases at V and 4 bases at J, with 11 bases in the middle. CDR3 size: 13 residues. CDR1 and CDR2 from the germline V gene are MDHEN and SYDVKM. Here the CDR3 reads CASSSPQGYEQYF. In DNA form, the CDR3 reads TGTGCCAGCAGTTCGCCACAGGGATACGAGCAGTACTTC.

J is TRBJ2-7 and V is TRBV6-6; the D gene is possibly TRBD1 (6 bases). The length of the CDR3 is 14 residues. Germline V gene lookup returns CDR1 MNHNY and CDR2 SVGAGI (reference sequence). With 2 bases removed from V and 3 bases from J, the gap between germline ends came to 11 bases. In DNA, the CDR3 is TGTGCCAGCAGTTACGGGGACACCTTCTACGAGCAGTACTTC. It translates to CASSYGDTFYEQYF.

The chain employs TRBV7-3 and TRBJ2-1; 9 bases map to TRBD2. Trimming cost V 5 bases and J 7 bases; bases outside gene matches: 15. Germline CDR1 reads SGHTA; CDR2 reads FQGTGA. The CDR3 runs 17 residues. As DNA, the CDR3 is TGTGCCAGCAGCCCCCCGGGGCTAGCGGGAAGGTGGAATGAGCAGTTCTTC. Its protein product is CASSPPGLAGRWNEQFF.

This rearrangement joins TRBV2 to TRBJ1-1, with 7 bases fitting TRBD1. The CDR3 extends over 14 amino acids. The V segment lost 8 bases and the J segment 1 base; nucleotides outside the gene matches: 7. Germline V lookup: CDR1 SNHLY, CDR2 FYNNEI. The CDR3: CASRDSSRNTEAFF. The CDR3 DNA follows: TGTGCCAGCCGGGACAGTTCAAGGAACACTGAAGCTTTCTTT.

At least ten counts were recorded for this clonotype. The chain couples TRBV12-3 or TRBV12-4 to TRBJ2-2, with 7 bases identical to TRBD2. The J segment lost 3 bases and the V segment lost 6 bases, leaving 4 bases of the junction unmatched. CDR3 length equals 14 residues. CDR3 region: CASRRERDTGELFF. Written as DNA, the CDR3 is TGTGCCAGCAGGCGGGAGCGGGACACCGGGGAGCTGTTTTTT.

This clonotype came up many times. The gene calls are TRBV30 and TRBJ1-1; D unclear. This CDR3 has 14 residues. Germline CDR1 reads GTSNPN; CDR2 reads SVGIG (reference sequence). Between the trimmed V and J ends, which lost 2 bases and 3 bases, there was a span of 13 bases. DNA for the CDR3: TGTGCCTGGAGTATATGGGGATCGGACACTGAAGCTTTCTTT. It encodes CAWSIWGSDTEAFF. The whole variable domain, remainder taken from reference TRBV30 and TRBJ1-1, is SQTIHQWPATLVQPVGSPLSLECTVEGTSNPNLYWYRQAAGRGLQLLFYSVGIGQISSEVPQNLSASRPQDRQFILSSKKLLLSDSGFYLCAWSIWGSDTEAFFGQGTRLTVV.

This chain links TRBV5-4 with TRBJ2-7; maybe TRBD2 (6 bases). V was pared by 5 bases and J by 0 bases, with 12 bases between. The CDR3 is 14 residues long. Looked up from germline, CDR1 is SGHNT and CDR2 is YYREEE (reference sequence). The DNA for the CDR3 is TGTGCCAGCAGTCCTGCGGGATACTCCTACGAGCAGTACTTC. The encoded protein is CASSPAGYSYEQYF.

This clonotype was counted a few times. The V gene is TRBV11-3, the J gene TRBJ2-3; 11 nucleotides agree with TRBD2. This CDR3 is 17 amino acids long. Germline assignment: CDR1 SGHNT and CDR2 YENEEA. The V and J ends lost 4 bases and 0 bases, in that order; junction bases with no gene match: 6. In DNA, the CDR3 is TGTGCCAGCAGCTCTGGACTAGCGGGTCCTAGCACAGATACGCAGTATTTT. This sequence encodes CASSSGLAGPSTDTQYF.

Remarks on this clonotype: With a much larger clone just one base away, this may be a read error. This chain connects TRBV6-4 to TRBJ2-3, with D tentatively TRBD2 (6 bases). Per germline, CDR1 MRHNA and CDR2 SNTAGT. This CDR3 spans 15 amino acids. The CDR3 DNA follows: TGTGCCAGCCGGGGACTCGGGGCTAGCACAGATACGCAGAATTTT. This gives the protein CASRGLGASTDTQNF.